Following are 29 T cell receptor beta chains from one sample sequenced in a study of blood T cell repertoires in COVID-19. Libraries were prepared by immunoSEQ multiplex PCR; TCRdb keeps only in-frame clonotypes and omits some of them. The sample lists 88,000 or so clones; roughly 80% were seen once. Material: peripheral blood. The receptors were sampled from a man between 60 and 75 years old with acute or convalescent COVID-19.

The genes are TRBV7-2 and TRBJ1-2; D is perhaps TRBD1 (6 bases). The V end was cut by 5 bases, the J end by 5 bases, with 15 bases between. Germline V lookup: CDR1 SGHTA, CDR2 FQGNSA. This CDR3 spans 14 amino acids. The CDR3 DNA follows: TGTGCCAGCAGCCCCCAAAAGGGGGTGTATGGCTACACCTTC. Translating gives CASSPQKGVYGYTF.

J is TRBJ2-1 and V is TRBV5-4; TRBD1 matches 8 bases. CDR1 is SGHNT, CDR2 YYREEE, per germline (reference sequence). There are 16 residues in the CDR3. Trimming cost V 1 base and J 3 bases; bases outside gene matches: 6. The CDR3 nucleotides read TGTGCCAGCAGCTTGTTCGGGACAGGAATCTACAATGAGCAGTTCTTC. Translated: CASSLFGTGIYNEQFF. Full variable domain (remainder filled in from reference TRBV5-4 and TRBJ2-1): ETGVTQSPTHLIKTRGQQVTLRCSSQSGHNTVSWYQQALGQGPQFIFQYYREEENGRGNFPPRFSGLQFPNYSSELNVNALELDDSALYLCASSLFGTGIYNEQFFGPGTRLTVL.

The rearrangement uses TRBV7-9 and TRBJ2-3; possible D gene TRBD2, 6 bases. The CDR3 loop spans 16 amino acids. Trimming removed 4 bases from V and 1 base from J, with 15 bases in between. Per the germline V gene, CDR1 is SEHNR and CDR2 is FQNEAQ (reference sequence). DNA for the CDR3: TGTGCCAGCAGCTGGGAAGGGGAGGCCCGCACAGATACGCAGTATTTT. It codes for CASSWEGEARTDTQYF. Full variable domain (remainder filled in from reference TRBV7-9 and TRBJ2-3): DTGVSQNPRHKITKRGQNVTFRCDPISEHNRLYWYRQTLGQGPEFLTYFQNEAQLEKSRLLSDRFSAERPKGSFSTLEIQRTEQGDSAMYLCASSWEGEARTDTQYFGPGTRLTVL.

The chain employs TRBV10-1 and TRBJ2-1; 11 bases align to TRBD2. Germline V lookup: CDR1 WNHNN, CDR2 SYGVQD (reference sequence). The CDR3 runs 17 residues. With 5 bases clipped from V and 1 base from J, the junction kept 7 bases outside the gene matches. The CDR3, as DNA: TGCGCCAGCAGTCTAGCGGGGGGCAGTGGATCCTACAATGAGCAGTTCTTC. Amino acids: CASSLAGGSGSYNEQFF.

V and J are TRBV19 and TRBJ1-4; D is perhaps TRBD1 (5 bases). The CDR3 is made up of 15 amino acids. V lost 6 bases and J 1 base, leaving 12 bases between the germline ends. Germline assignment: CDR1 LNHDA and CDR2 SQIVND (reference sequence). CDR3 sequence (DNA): TGTGCCAGTAGACTTCAGGGTTTAACTAATGAAAAACTGTTTTTT. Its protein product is CASRLQGLTNEKLFF.

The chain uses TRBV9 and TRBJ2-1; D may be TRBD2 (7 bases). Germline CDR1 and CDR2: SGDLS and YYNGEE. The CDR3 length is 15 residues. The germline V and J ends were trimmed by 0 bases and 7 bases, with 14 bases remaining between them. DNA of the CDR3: TGTGCCAGCAGCGTAGGCTGGGGGGGGCGAAATGAGCAGTTCTTC. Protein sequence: CASSVGWGGRNEQFF.

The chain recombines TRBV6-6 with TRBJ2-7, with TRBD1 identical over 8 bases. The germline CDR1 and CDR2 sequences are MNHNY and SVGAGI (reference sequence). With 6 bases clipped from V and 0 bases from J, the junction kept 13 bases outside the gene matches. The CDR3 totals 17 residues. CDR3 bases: TGTGCCAGCAGACGAGGACAGGGCCCTCGCGGCTCCTACGAGCAGTACTTC. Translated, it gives CASRRGQGPRGSYEQYF.

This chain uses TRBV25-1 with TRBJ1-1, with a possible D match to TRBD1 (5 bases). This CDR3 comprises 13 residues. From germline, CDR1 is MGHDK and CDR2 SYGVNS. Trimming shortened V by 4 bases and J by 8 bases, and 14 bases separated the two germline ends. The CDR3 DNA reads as TGTGCCAGCAGTGCCGACTTAAGACAGGAAGCTTTCTTT. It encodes CASSADLRQEAFF.

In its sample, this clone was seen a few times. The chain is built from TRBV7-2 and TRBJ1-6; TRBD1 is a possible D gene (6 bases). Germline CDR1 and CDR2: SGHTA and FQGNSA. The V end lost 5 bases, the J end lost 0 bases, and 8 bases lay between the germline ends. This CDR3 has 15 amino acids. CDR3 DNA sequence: TGTGCCAGCAGCGGGGGCGGCTCCTATAATTCACCCCTCCACTTT. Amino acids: CASSGGGSYNSPLHF.

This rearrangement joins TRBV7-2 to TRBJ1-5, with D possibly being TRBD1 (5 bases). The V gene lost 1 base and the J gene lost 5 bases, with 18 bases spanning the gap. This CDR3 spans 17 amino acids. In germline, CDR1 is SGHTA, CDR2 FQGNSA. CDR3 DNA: TGTGCCAGCAGCTTAGGAGTTCAGGGCTTTTGGCATCAGCCCCAGCATTTT. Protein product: CASSLGVQGFWHQPQHF. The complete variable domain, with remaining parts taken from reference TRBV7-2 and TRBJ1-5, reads GAGVSQSPSNKVTEKGKDVELRCDPISGHTALYWYRQSLGQGLEFLIYFQGNSAPDKSGLPSDRFSAERTGGSVSTLTIQRTQQEDSAVYLCASSLGVQGFWHQPQHFGDGTRLSIL.

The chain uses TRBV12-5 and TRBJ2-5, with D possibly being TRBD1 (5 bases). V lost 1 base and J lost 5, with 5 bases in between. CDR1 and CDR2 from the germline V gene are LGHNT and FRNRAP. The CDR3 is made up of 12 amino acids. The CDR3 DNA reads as TGTGCTAGTGGTTTGGACAGGGAGACCCAGTACTTC. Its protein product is CASGLDRETQYF.

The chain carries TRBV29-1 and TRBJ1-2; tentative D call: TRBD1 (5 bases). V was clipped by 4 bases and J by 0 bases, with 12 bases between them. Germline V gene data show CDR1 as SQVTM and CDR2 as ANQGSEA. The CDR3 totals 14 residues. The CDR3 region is CSVAEWTPNYGYTF. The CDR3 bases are TGCAGCGTTGCCGAGTGGACACCTAACTATGGCTACACCTTC.

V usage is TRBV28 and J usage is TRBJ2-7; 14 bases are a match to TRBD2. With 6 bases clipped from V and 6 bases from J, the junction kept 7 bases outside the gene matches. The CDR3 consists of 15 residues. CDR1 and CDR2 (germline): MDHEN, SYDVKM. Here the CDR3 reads CASREGLAGVAEQYF. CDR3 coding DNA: TGTGCCAGCAGGGAGGGACTAGCGGGAGTCGCCGAGCAGTACTTC.

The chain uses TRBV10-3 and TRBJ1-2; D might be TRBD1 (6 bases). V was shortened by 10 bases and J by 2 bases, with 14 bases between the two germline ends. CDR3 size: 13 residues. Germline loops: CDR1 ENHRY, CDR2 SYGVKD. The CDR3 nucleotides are TGTGCCACCCGGGACAACAAGAACTATGGCTACACCTTC. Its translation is CATRDNKNYGYTF.

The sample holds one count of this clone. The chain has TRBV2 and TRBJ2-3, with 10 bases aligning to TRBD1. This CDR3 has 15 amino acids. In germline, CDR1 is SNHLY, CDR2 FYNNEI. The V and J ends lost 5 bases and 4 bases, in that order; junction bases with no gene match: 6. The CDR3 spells CASSRRQGASDTQYF. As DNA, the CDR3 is TGTGCCAGCAGTCGCCGACAGGGGGCATCAGATACGCAGTATTTT.

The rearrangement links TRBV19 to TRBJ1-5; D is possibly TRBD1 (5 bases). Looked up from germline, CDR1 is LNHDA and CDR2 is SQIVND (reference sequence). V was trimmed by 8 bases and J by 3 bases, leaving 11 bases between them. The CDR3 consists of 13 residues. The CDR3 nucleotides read TGTGCCAGTGCAACAGGTTCCAATCAGCCCCAGCATTTT. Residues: CASATGSNQPQHF.

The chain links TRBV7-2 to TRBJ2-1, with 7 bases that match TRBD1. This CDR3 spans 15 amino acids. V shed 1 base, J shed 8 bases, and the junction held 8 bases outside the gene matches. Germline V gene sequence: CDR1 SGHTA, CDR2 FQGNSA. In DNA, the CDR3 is TGTGCCAGCAGCTTAGGACAGGGTATGGGTCATGAGCAGTTCTTC. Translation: CASSLGQGMGHEQFF.

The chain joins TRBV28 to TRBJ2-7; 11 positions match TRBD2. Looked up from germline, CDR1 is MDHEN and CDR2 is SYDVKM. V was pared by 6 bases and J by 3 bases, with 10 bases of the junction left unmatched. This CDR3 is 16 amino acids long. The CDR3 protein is CASSQSSGRALYEQYF. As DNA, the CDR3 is TGTGCCAGCAGCCAGAGTAGCGGGAGGGCCCTCTACGAGCAGTACTTC.

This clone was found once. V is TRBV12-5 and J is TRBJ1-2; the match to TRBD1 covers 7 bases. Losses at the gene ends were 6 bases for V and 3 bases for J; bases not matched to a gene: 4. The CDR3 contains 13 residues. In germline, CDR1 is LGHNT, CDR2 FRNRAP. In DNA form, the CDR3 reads TGTGCTAGTGGCCGGGACAGATACTATGGCTACACCTTC. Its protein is CASGRDRYYGYTF. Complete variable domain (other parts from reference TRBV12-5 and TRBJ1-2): DARVTQTPRHKVTEMGQEVTMRCQPILGHNTVFWYRQTMMQGLELLAYFRNRAPLDDSGMPKDRFSAEMPDATLATLKIQPSEPRDSAVYFCASGRDRYYGYTFGSGTRLTVV.

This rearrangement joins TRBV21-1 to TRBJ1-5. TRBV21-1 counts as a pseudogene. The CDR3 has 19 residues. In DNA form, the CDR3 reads TGTGCCAGCAGCAAAGTTCTCGAGCCCCTAAGCTATAGCAATCAGCCCCAGCATTTT. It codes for CASSKVLEPLSYSNQPQHF.

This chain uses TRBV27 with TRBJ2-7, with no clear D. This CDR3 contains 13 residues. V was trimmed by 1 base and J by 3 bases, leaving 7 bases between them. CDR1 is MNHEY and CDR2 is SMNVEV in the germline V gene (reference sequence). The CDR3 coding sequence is TGTGCCAGCAGTTTATTCCCCAGCTACGAGCAGTACTTC. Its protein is CASSLFPSYEQYF.

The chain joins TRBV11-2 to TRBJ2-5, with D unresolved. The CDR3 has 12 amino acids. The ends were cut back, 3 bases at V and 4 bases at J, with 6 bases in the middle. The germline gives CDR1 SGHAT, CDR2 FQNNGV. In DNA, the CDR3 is TGTGCCAGCAGCTTCACACCAGAGACCCAGTACTTC. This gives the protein CASSFTPETQYF.

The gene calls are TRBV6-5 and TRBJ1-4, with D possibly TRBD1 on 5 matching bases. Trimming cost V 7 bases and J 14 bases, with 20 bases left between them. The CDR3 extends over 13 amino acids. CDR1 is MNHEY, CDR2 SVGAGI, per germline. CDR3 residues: CASNLSRGSGLFF. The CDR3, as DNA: TGTGCCAGCAATCTTTCCCGGGGGAGTGGTCTGTTTTTT.

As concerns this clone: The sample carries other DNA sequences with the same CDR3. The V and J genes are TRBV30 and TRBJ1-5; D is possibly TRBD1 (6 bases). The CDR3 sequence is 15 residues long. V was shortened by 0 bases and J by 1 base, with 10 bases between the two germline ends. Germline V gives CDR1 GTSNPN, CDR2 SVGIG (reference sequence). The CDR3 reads CAWSVRGASNQPQHF. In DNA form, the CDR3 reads TGTGCCTGGAGTGTACGGGGGGCCAGCAATCAGCCCCAGCATTTT.

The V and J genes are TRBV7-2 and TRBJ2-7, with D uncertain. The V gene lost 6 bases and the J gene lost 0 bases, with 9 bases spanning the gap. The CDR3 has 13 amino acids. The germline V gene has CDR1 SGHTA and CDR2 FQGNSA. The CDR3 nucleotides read TGTGCCAGCAGTTACGGTAGCTCCTACGAGCAGTACTTC. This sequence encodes CASSYGSSYEQYF. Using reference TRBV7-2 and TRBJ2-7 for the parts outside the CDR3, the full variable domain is GAGVSQSPSNKVTEKGKDVELRCDPISGHTALYWYRQSLGQGLEFLIYFQGNSAPDKSGLPSDRFSAERTGGSVSTLTIQRTQQEDSAVYLCASSYGSSYEQYFGPGTRLTVT.

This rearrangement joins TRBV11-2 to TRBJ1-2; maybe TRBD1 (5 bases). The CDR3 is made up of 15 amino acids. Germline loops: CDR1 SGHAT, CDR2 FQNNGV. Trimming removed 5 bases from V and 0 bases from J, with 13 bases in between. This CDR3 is CASSPWKGSNYGYTF. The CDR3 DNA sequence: TGTGCCAGCAGCCCGTGGAAGGGGTCTAACTATGGCTACACCTTC.

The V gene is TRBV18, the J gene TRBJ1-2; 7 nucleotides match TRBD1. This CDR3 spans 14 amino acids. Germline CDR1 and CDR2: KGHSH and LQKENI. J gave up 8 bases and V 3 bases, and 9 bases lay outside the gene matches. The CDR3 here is CASSPTGQVGGYTF. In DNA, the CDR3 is TGTGCCAGCTCACCCACCGGACAGGTTGGGGGCTACACCTTC.

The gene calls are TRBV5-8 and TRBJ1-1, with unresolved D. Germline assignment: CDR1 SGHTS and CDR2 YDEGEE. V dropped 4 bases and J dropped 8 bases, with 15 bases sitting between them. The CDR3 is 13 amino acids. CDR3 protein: CASSHRDKLEAFF. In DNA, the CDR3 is TGTGCCAGCAGCCACCGAGACAAATTGGAAGCTTTCTTT. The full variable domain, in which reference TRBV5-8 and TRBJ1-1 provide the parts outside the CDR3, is EAGVTQSPTHLIKTRGQQATLRCSPISGHTSVYWYQQALGLGLQFLLWYDEGEERNRGNFPPRFSGRQFPNYSSELNVNALELEDSALYLCASSHRDKLEAFFGQGTRLTVV.

CDR3 nucleotide sequence: TGTGCCAGCAGTGAAGAACCTTCGACTAGCGGAAGCTCCTACAATGAGCAGTTCTTC. Its protein is CASSEEPSTSGSSYNEQFF. The chain links TRBV2 to TRBJ2-1; TRBD2 matches 9 bases. V lost 1 base and J lost 0; bases outside the gene matches: 10. This CDR3 is built from 19 residues. Germline V gene lookup returns CDR1 SNHLY and CDR2 FYNNEI.